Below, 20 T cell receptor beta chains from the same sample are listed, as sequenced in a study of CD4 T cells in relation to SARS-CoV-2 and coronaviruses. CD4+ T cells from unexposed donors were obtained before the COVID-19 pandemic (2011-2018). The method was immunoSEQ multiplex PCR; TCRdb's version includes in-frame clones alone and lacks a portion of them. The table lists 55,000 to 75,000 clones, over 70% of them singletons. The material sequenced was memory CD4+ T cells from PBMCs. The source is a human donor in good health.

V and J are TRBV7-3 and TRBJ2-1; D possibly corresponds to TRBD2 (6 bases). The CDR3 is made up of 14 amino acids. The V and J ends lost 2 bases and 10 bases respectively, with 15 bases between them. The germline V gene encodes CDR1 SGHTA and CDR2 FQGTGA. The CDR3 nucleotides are TGTGCCAGCAGCTTAGGCGCGGGATTCCGGGAGCAGTTCTTC. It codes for CASSLGAGFREQFF.

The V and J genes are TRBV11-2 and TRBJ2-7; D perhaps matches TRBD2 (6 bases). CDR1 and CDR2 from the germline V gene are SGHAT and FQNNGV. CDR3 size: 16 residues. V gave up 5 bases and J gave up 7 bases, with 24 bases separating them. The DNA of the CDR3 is TGTGCCAGCAGCCCACGAGGAGGAACGGGGGTTTATGAGCAGTACTTC. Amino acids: CASSPRGGTGVYEQYF.

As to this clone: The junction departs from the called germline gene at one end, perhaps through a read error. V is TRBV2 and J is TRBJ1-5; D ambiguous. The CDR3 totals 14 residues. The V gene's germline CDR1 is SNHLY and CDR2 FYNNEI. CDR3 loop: CATSGPYSNQPQHF. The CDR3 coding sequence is TGTGCCACCAGTGGCCCGTATAGCAATCAGCCCCAGCATTTT.

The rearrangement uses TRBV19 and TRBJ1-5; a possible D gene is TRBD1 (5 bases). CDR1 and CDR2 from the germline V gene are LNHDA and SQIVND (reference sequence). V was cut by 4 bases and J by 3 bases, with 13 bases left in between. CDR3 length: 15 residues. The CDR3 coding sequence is TGTGCCAGTAGTACCCGGGACGGCTTCAATCAGCCCCAGCATTTT. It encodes CASSTRDGFNQPQHF.

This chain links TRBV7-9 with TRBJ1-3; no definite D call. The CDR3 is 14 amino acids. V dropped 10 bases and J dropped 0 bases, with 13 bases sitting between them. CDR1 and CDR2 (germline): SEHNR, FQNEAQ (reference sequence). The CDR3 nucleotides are TGTGCCAACGGAGGGCAGTACTCTGGAAACACCATATATTTT. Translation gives CANGGQYSGNTIYF.

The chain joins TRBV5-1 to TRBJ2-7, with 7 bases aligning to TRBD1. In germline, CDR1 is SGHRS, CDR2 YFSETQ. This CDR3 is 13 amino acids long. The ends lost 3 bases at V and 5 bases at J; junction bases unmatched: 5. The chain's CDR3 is CASSSGQYHEQYF. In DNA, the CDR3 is TGCGCCAGCAGCTCGGGACAGTATCACGAGCAGTACTTC. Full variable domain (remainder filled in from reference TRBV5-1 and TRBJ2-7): KAGVTQTPRYLIKTRGQQVTLSCSPISGHRSVSWYQQTPGQGLQFLFEYFSETQRNKGNFPGRFSGRQFSNSRSEMNVSTLELGDSALYLCASSSGQYHEQYFGPGTRLTVT.

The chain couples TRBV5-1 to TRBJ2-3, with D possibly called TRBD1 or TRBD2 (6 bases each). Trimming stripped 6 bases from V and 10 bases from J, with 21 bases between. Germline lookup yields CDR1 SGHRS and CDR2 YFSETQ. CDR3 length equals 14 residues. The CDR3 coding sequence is TGCGCCAGCACCCTCGGGGGCGGGTTCCGACCGCAGTATTTT. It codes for CASTLGGGFRPQYF.

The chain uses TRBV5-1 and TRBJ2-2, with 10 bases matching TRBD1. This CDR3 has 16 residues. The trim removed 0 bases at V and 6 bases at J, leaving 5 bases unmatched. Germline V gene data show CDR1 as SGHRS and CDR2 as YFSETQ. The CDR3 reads CASSLVWTGGAGELFF. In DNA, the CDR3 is TGCGCCAGCAGCTTGGTGTGGACAGGGGGAGCCGGGGAGCTGTTTTTT.

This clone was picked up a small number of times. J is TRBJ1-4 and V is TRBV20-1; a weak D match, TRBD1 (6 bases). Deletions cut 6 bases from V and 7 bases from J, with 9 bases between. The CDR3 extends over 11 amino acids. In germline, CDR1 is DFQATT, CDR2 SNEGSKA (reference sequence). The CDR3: CSARGTEKLFF. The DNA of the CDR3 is TGCAGTGCAAGGGGGACTGAAAAACTGTTTTTT.

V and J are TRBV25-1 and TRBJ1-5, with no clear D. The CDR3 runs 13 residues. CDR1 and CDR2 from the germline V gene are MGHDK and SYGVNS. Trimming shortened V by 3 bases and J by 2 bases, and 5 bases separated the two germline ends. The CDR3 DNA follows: TGTGCCAGCAGTGACATAGGCAATCAGCCCCAGCATTTT. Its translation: CASSDIGNQPQHF. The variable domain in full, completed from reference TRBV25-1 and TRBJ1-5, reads EADIYQTPRYLVIGTGKKITLECSQTMGHDKMYWYQQDPGMELHLIHYSYGVNSTEKGDLSSESTVSRIRTEHFPLTLESARPSHTSQYLCASSDIGNQPQHFGDGTRLSIL.

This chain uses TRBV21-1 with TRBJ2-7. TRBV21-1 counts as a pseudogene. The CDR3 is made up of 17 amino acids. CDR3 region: CASSSPDMSPASHEQYF. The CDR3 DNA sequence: TGTGCCAGCAGCTCCCCTGATATGTCTCCGGCCTCTCACGAGCAGTACTTC.

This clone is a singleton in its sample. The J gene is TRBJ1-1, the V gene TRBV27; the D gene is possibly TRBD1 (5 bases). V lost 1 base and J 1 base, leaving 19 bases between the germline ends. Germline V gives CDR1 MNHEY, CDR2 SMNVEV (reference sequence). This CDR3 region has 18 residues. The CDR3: CASSLYSLGGEPNTEAFF. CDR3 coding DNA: TGTGCCAGCAGTTTATATTCCCTCGGAGGGGAACCGAACACTGAAGCTTTCTTT.

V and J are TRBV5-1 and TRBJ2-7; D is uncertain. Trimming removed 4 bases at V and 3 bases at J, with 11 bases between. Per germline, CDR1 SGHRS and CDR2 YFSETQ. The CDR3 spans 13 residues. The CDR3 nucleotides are TGCGCCAGCAGCCTTGAAGGATACTACGAGCAGTACTTC. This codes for CASSLEGYYEQYF.

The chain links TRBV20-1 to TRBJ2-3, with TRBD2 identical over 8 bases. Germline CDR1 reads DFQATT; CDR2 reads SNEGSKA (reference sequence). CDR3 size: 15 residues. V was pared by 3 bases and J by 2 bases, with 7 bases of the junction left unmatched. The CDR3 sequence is CSASPSGGYTDTQYF. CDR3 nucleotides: TGCAGTGCTAGTCCGAGCGGGGGTTACACAGATACGCAGTATTTT.

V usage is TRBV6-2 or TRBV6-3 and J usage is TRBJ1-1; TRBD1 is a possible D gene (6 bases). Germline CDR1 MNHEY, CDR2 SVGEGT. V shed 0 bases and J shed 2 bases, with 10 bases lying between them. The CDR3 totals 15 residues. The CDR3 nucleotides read TGTGCCAGCAGTTACTCGGGGGCAGCTAACACTGAAGCTTTCTTT. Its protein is CASSYSGAANTEAFF.

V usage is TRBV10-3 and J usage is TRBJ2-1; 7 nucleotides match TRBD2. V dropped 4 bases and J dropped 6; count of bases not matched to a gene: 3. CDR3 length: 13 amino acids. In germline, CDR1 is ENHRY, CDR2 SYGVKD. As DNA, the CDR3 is TGTGCCATCAGTGGGCGGGAGCGCAATGAGCAGTTCTTC. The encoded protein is CAISGRERNEQFF.

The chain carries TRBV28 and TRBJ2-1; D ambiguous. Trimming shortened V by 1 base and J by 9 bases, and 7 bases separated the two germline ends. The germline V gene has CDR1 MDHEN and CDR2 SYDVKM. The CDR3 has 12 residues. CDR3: CASSLFFSEQFF. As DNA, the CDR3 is TGTGCCAGCAGTTTATTTTTTAGTGAGCAGTTCTTC.

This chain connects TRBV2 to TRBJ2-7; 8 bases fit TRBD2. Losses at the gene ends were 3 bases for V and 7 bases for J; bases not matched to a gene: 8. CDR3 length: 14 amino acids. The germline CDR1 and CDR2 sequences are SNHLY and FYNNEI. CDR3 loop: CASSDGGGLREQYF. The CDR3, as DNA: TGTGCCAGCAGTGACGGGGGGGGCCTAAGAGAGCAGTACTTC.

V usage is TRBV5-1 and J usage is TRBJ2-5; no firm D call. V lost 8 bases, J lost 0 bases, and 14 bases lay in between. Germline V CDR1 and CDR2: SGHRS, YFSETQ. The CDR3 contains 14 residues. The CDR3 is CASQRLPDQETQYF. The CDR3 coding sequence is TGCGCCAGTCAGAGACTTCCAGACCAAGAGACCCAGTACTTC.

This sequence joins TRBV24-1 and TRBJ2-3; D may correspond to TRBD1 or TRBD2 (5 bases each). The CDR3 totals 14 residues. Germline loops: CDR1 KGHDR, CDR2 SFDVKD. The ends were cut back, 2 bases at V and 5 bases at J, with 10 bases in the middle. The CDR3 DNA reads TGTGCCACCAGTGATTGGGGGACCGGAGATACGCAGTATTTT. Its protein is CATSDWGTGDTQYF.